This T cell receptor (beta chain) was obtained from a study of T cells in women clearing cervical HPV infection. At the level of the study: No precancer developed; the control's incident HPV16 infection cleared within 12 months. Controls gave blood once infection was undetectable; cases at lesion identification.

Germline assignment: CDR1 DFQATT and CDR2 SNEGSKA (reference sequence). This CDR3 comprises 17 residues. V lost 3 bases, J lost 8 bases, and 26 bases lay in between. Study-wide findings and caveats: Each sample's T-cell count was unknown, possibly confounding richness.

On this clone itself: Its antigen is as yet unknown. The CDR3 end falls 3 residues outside the read, so it is completed with the germline J gene.

Average input was roughly 1,100 ng genomic DNA for immunoSEQ TCR beta CDR3 amplification. Assay used: immunoSEQ multiplex PCR; TCRdb lists only in-frame clones, some missing. The sample table includes around 19,000 clones. Sequenced: blood buffy coat. V is TRBV20-1 and J is TRBJ2-1; perhaps TRBD1 as D (6 bases). The receptor's source is a woman aged 18-70 years with a cervical HPV16 infection that either progressed to CIN3+ or cleared (not recorded which). CDR3 sequence: CSASVVRGTIGTHEQFF. The DNA read from the CDR3 is TGCAGTGCTAGTGTGGTTAGGGGGACGATCGGTACCCATGAG.